This T cell receptor (beta chain) was profiled in a study of regulatory T cells in long-lasting Graves disease. CDR3 regions were amplified by Arm-PCR using iRepertoire HTBI primers to build TCR beta libraries. As originally analysed: Samples jointly harbored 62 TRBV and approximately 15 TRBJ segments. One entry per CDR3 protein results from TCRdb running MiXCR on the multiplex PCR reads. TCRdb, rather than the study authors, made the V and J calls. The table records 200,000 to 250,000 distinct CDR3 sequences, 20% of them present only once. CDR1 is SGHTA and CDR2 is FQGNSA in the germline V gene. The V end lost 3 bases, the J end lost 2 bases, and 12 bases lay between the germline ends. The CDR3 length is 15 residues. Study outcomes and limitations: Favoring TRBV28, TRBJ1-2 and TRBJ2-5 was a feature seen in persistent disease.

Time point here: newly diagnosed GD, antithyroid drugs for less than 3 months. PBMCs provided the RNA from which the TCR library was made. Doctors identified Graves' disease using the American Thyroid Association guidelines. Recruitment took place at an endocrinology department in Xi'an, China. The sample holds many counts of this clonotype. Its antigen remains unidentified. This specimen consisted of peripheral blood mononuclear cells (PBMCs), obtained at new diagnosis, from a patient treated with antithyroid drugs. V and J are TRBV7-2 and TRBJ2-3; D gene uncertain. The clonotype was recovered from a female donor with Graves disease. The CDR3 reads CASSLSNLLTDTQYF. CDR3 nucleotides: TGTGCCAGCAGCTTGTCTAACCTACTCACAGATACGCAGTATTTT.